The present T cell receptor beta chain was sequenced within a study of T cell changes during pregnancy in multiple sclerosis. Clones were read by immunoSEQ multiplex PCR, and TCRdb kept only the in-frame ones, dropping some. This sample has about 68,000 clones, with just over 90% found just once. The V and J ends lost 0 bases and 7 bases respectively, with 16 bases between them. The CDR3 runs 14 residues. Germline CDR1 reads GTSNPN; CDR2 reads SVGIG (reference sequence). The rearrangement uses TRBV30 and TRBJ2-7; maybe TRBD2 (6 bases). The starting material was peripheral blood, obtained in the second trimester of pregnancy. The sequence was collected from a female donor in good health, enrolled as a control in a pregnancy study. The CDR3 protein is CAWSVLGRAGEQYF. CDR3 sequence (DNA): TGTGCCTGGAGTGTACTTGGCAGGGCGGGGGAGCAGTACTTC.